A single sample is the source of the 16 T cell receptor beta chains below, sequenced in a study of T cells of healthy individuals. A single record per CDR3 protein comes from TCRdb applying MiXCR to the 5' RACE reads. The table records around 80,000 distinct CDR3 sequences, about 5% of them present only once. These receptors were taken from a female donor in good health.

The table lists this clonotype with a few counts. Here the CDR3 reads CASSYRTAGLNNEQFF. CDR3 nucleotide sequence: TGTGCCAGCAGTTACCGAACAGCGGGTCTGAACAATGAGCAGTTCTTC. The chain combines TRBV6-5 with TRBJ2-1; weak D call: TRBD2 (6 bases). This CDR3 region has 16 residues. Germline V gene data show CDR1 as MNHEY and CDR2 as SVGAGI. The V gene lost 2 bases and the J gene lost 5 bases, with 16 bases spanning the gap.

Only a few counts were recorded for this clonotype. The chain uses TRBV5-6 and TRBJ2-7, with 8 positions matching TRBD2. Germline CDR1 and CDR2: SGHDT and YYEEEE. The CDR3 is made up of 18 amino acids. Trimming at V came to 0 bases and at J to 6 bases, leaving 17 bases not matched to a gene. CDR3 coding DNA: TGTGCCAGCAGCTTGGGGGAATGGAAAGCGGGAGTGATCTCCGAGCAGTACTTC. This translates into CASSLGEWKAGVISEQYF.

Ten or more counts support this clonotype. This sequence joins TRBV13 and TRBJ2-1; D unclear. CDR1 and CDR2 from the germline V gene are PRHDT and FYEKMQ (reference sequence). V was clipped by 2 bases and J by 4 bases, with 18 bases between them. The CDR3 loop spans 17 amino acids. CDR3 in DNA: TGTGCCAGCAGCTTAAAAGCGTCCTCTTTGTGGTACAATGAGCAGTTCTTC. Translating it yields CASSLKASSLWYNEQFF.

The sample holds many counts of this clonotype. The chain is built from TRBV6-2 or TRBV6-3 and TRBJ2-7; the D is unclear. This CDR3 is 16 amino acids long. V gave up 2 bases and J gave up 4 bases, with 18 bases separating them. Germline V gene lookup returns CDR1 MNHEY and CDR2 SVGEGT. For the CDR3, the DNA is TGTGCCAGCAGTTACCCCGGGTCGCGTGAAGGTTACGAGCAGTACTTC. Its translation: CASSYPGSREGYEQYF.

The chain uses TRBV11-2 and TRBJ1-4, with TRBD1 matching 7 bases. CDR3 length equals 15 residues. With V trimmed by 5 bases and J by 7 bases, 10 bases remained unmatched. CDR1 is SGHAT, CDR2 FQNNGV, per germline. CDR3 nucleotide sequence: TGTGCCAGCAGCCTTCTCAGGGGGGCCGGTGAAAAACTGTTTTTT. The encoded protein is CASSLLRGAGEKLFF.

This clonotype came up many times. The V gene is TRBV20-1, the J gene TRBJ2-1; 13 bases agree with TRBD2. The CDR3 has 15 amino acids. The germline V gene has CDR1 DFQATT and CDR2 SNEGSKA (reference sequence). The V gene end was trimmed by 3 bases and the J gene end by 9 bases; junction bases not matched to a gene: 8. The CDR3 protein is CSASLRTSGSREQFF. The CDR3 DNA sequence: TGCAGTGCTAGCTTGCGGACTAGCGGGAGTCGTGAGCAGTTCTTC.

CDR3: CASSAGTVPGEQYF. CDR3 in DNA: TGTGCCAGCAGCGCCGGGACTGTCCCGGGTGAGCAGTACTTC. The chain is built from TRBV5-8 and TRBJ2-7; the D gene is possibly TRBD2 (6 bases). The germline V gene has CDR1 SGHTS and CDR2 YDEGEE. The V and J ends lost 4 bases and 7 bases respectively, with 18 bases between them. This CDR3 region has 14 residues.

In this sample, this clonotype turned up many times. The CDR3 nucleotides read TGTGCCTGGAGCCCCAATACCGGGGAGCTGTTTTTT. It specifies CAWSPNTGELFF. The chain has TRBV30 and TRBJ2-2; D uncertain. This CDR3 has 12 residues. Germline CDR1 GTSNPN, CDR2 SVGIG (reference sequence). Trimming stripped 3 bases from V and 5 bases from J, with 7 bases between.

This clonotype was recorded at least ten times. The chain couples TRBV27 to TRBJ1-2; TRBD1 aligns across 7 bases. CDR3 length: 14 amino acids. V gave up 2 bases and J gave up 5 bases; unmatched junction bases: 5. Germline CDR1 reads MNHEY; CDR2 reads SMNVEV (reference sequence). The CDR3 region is CASSLNGRGYGYTF. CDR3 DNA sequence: TGTGCCAGCAGTTTAAACGGCAGGGGGTATGGCTACACCTTC.

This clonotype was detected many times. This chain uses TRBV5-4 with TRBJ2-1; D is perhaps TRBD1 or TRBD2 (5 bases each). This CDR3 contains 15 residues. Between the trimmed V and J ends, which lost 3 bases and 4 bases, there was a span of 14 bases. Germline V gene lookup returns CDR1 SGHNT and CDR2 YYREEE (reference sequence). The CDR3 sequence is CASSSGGGGYNEQFF. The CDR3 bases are TGTGCCAGCAGCTCCGGTGGGGGTGGTTACAATGAGCAGTTCTTC.

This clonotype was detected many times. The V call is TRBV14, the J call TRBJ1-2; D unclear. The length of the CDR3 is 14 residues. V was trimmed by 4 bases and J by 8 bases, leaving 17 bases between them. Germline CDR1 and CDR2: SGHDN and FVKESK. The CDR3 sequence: CASSPPDGRGGYTF. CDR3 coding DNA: TGTGCCAGCAGCCCTCCCGACGGGCGCGGAGGCTACACCTTC. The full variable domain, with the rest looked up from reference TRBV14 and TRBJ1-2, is EAGVTQFPSHSVIEKGQTVTLRCDPISGHDNLYWYRRVMGKEIKFLLHFVKESKQDESGMPNNRFLAERTGGTYSTLKVQPAELEDSGVYFCASSPPDGRGGYTFGSGTRLTVV.

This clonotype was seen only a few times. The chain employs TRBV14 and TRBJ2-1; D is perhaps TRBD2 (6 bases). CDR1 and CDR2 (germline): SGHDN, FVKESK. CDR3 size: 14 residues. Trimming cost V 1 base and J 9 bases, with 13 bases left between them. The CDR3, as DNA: TGTGCCAGCAGCCAAGTGACTAGTCTTTCTGAGCAGTTCTTC. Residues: CASSQVTSLSEQFF.

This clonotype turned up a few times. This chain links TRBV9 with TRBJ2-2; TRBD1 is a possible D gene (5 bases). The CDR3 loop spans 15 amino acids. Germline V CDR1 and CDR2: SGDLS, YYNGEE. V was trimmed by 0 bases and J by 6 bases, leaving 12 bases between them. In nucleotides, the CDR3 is TGTGCCAGCAGCGTAGTTGGGGCTGAGGCCGGGGAGCTGTTTTTT. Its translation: CASSVVGAEAGELFF.

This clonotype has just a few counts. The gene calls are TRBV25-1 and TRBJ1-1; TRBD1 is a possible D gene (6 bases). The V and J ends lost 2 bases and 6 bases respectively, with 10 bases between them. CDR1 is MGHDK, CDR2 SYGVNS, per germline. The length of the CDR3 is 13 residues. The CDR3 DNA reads TGTGCCAGCAGTGAACAGGGGCGGGCTGAAGCTTTCTTT. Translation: CASSEQGRAEAFF.

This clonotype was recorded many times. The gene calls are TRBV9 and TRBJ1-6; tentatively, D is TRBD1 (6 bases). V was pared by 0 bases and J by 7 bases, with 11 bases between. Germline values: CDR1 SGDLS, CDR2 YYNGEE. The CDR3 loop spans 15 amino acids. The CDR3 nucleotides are TGTGCCAGCAGCGTAGGTGGACAGAGGAATTCACCCCTCCACTTT. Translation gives CASSVGGQRNSPLHF.

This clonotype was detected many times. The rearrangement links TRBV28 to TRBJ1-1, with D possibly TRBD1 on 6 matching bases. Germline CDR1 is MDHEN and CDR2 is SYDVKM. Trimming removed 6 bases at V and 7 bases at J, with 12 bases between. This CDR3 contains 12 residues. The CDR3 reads CASRTGWGEAFF. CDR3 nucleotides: TGTGCCAGCAGAACAGGGTGGGGTGAAGCTTTCTTT.